The 17 T cell receptor beta chains listed next were all sequenced from one sample in a study of tumor-infiltrating lymphocytes in primary liver carcinoma. The roughly 17-31 mg bulk tissue piece was not sorted before simultaneous RNA and DNA extraction. The researchers produced TCR beta cDNA from 500 to 550 ng total RNA with a constant-region primer. Modified slightly, ARM-PCR produced TCR beta libraries over three nested multiplex PCR rounds. PCR rounds one and two used TRBV1-TRBV30 forward primers with a C-beta reverse primer for 10 cycles each. TCRdb used MiXCR to reprocess the multiplex PCR reads, holding one entry per CDR3 protein. This table holds 55,000 to 65,000 distinct CDR3 sequences, less than 85% found once. The material sequenced was liver tumor tissue from sampling region 2. Subset noted: tumor region T2, inferior pole. The receptors were sampled from a man in his forties with primary liver carcinoma and hepatitis B virus infection.

The rearrangement joins TRBV6-4 to TRBJ2-4; 8 nucleotides agree with TRBD2. The CDR3 runs to 17 residues. J was trimmed by 1 base and V by 0 bases; bases with no gene match: 5. Germline assignment: CDR1 MRHNA and CDR2 SNTAGT. Written as DNA, the CDR3 is TGTGCCAGCAGTGACTCGAGAGGCGGGAGGGCCAAAAACATTCAGTACTTC. Protein sequence: CASSDSRGGRAKNIQYF.

The CDR3 nucleotides read TGTGCCAGCAGTTTATCAGAGCCCCACTATGAGCAGTACTTC. This sequence encodes CASSLSEPHYEQYF. The chain couples TRBV11-2 to TRBJ2-7; D gene uncertain. Trimming removed 6 bases at V and 7 bases at J, with 19 bases between. CDR3 length equals 14 residues. Germline CDR1 reads SGHAT; CDR2 reads FQNNGV.

As concerns this clonotype: This may be a read error, as it is one base from a much larger clone. The chain employs TRBV28 and TRBJ1-4; D remains unclear. Trimming stripped 6 bases from V and 8 bases from J, with 19 bases between. Germline lookup yields CDR1 MDHEN and CDR2 SYDVKM. This CDR3 is built from 15 residues. The CDR3: CASSWATDDSEKLFF. The CDR3 nucleotides are TGTGCCAGCAGCTGGGCGACGGACGATAGCGAAAAACTGTTTTTT. The full variable domain, completed using reference TRBV28 and TRBJ1-4, is DVKVTQSSRYLVKRTGEKVFLECVQDMDHENMFWYRQDPGLGLRLIYFSYDVKMKEKGDIPEGYSVSREKKERFSLILESASTNQTSMYLCASSWATDDSEKLFFGSGTQLSVL.

This clonotype has only a few counts. One junction end disagrees with the germline gene, perhaps due to a read error. The chain joins TRBV20-1 to TRBJ2-5; 10 bases fit TRBD1. There are 15 residues in the CDR3. Germline CDR1 is DFQATT and CDR2 is SNEGSKA (reference sequence). The CDR3 loop is CCARAGQGRMETQYF. Written as DNA, the CDR3 is TGCTGTGCTAGAGCGGGACAGGGGCGGATGGAGACCCAGTACTTC.

Worth noting for this clonotype: A much bigger clone sits one base away, suggesting this may be a read error. This chain joins TRBV7-9 and TRBJ2-1, with D hard to call. The CDR3 sequence is 14 residues long. CDR1 is SEHNR and CDR2 is FQNEAQ in the germline V gene (reference sequence). CDR3 nucleotide sequence: TGTGTCAGCAGCTCCGCTTTCTCCTACAATGAGCAGTTCTTC. Its translation is CVSSSAFSYNEQFF.

In regard to this clonotype: Compared with germline, one end of the junction differs, possibly owing to a read error. The chain links TRBV11-2 to TRBJ2-5; 8 positions agree with TRBD1. The CDR3 is made up of 16 amino acids. The germline CDR1 and CDR2 sequences are SGHAT and FQNNGV. DNA of the CDR3: TGTGCCAGCAGCTTAATGGCAGGGGGCTCGGGGGAGACCAAGTACTTC. Protein: CASSLMAGGSGETKYF.

Regarding this clonotype: One junction end disagrees with the germline gene, perhaps due to a read error. J is TRBJ2-3 and V is TRBV5-1; TRBD2 might be the D (6 bases). Germline assignment: CDR1 SGHRS and CDR2 YFSETQ. The CDR3 runs 15 residues. This chain's CDR3 is CTSSLEGLTTDKQYF. The CDR3 DNA follows: TGCACCAGCAGCTTGGAGGGACTCACCACAGATAAGCAGTATTTT. The whole variable domain, filled in from reference TRBV5-1 and TRBJ2-3, reads KAGVTQTPRYLIKTRGQQVTLSCSPISGHRSVSWYQQTPGQGLQFLFEYFSETQRNKGNFPGRFSGRQFSNSRSEMNVSTLELGDSALYLCTSSLEGLTTDKQYFGPGTRLTVL.

As to this clonotype: The conserved phenylalanine or tryptophan normally closing the CDR3 is absent here, so this likely arose from a read error. The chain recombines TRBV30 with TRBJ1-3, with D hard to call. Germline assignment: CDR1 GTSNPN and CDR2 SVGIG (reference sequence). CDR3 size: 13 residues. The CDR3 nucleotides are TGTGCCTGGAGTGCCGCCTCTGGAAGCACCATATATTAT. It is translated as CAWSAASGSTIYY.

About this clonotype itself: At one boundary the junction diverges from the germline segment, which might be a read error. The gene calls are TRBV29-1 and TRBJ2-1; D could derive from TRBD1 or TRBD2 (5 bases each). The CDR3 has 11 residues. Per the germline V gene, CDR1 is SQVTM and CDR2 is ANQGSEA. Here the CDR3 reads CSVEGGKTWIF. Here the CDR3 DNA reads TGCAGCGTTGAAGGGGGGAAGACATGGATCTTC.

The chain carries TRBV6-6 and TRBJ2-5; D remains ambiguous. Looked up from germline, CDR1 is MNHNY and CDR2 is SVGAGI (reference sequence). Deletions cut 2 bases from V and 3 bases from J, with 1 base between. CDR3 length: 11 residues. The CDR3 is CASSYKETQYF. CDR3 DNA sequence: TGTGCCAGCAGTTACAAAGAGACCCAGTACTTC.

This clonotype was seen a handful of times. Since a much larger clone is just one base distant, this may be a read error. The chain combines TRBV6-2 or TRBV6-3 with TRBJ1-1; a possible D gene is TRBD1 (6 bases). V was pared by 7 bases and J by 7 bases, with 13 bases between. Germline CDR1 reads MNHEY; CDR2 reads SVGEGT. The length of the CDR3 is 12 residues. The DNA for the CDR3 is TGTGCCAGCAAGGGGAGGGGGGGTGAAGCTTTCTTT. Amino acid sequence: CASKGRGGEAFF.

This clonotype was detected ten times or more. This chain joins TRBV12-3 or TRBV12-4 and TRBJ1-2; no reliable D call. The V gene lost 5 bases and the J gene lost 7 bases, with 17 bases spanning the gap. The CDR3 is 14 amino acids. This CDR3 reads CASSRDTPVGGYTF. DNA for the CDR3: TGTGCCAGCAGTCGTGACACTCCCGTGGGTGGCTACACCTTC.

Worth noting for this clonotype: One end of the junction does not line up with germline, which may come from a read error. This chain links TRBV12-5 with TRBJ2-7; 7 bases are shared with TRBD2. The germline CDR1 and CDR2 sequences are LGHNT and FRNRAP. This CDR3 has 17 amino acids. CDR3 sequence (DNA): TGTGTTAGTGGTTTGATACCGGGGACTAAGAGGTACTACGAGCAGTACTTC. This encodes CVSGLIPGTKRYYEQYF.

Concerning this clonotype itself: A single base separates this from a much larger clone, so it may be a read error. The rearrangement links TRBV12-3 or TRBV12-4 to TRBJ2-3; 7 nucleotides match TRBD1. The CDR3 covers 16 residues. CDR3 nucleotides: TGTGTCAGCAGTTTAGACAGACAGGGAAGCACAGATACGCAGTATTTT. Translated, it gives CVSSLDRQGSTDTQYF.

As regards this clonotype: The junction departs from the called germline gene at one end, perhaps through a read error. The CDR3 loop is CTTSDSGAGDSGANVLTF. The CDR3 DNA sequence: TGTACCACCAGTGATTCCGGGGCAGGGGACTCTGGGGCCAACGTCCTGACTTTC. The chain uses TRBV24-1 and TRBJ2-6; perhaps TRBD1 as D (6 bases). This CDR3 region has 18 residues. From germline, CDR1 is KGHDR and CDR2 SFDVKD.

As regards this clonotype: This may stem from a read error, because a much larger clone lies one nucleotide away. The rearrangement joins TRBV5-1 to TRBJ2-3; 11 nucleotides match TRBD2. Germline assignment: CDR1 SGHRS and CDR2 YFSETQ. The CDR3 runs to 18 residues. The CDR3 sequence: CASSLGGTSGSRTDTRYF. The CDR3 bases are TGCGCCAGCAGCTTGGGGGGGACTAGCGGTTCCCGCACAGATACGCGGTATTTT.

A note on this clonotype: A much larger clonotype is one base distant, so this may be a read error. V usage is TRBV5-1 and J usage is TRBJ1-2; no clear D. This CDR3 has 14 amino acids. V was shortened by 5 bases and J by 0 bases, with 11 bases between the two germline ends. Germline-derived CDR1 and CDR2 are SGHRS and YFSETQ. The CDR3 is CASSIHEPNYGYTF. CDR3 in DNA: TGCGCCAGCAGTATACACGAACCTAACTATGGCTACACCTTC.